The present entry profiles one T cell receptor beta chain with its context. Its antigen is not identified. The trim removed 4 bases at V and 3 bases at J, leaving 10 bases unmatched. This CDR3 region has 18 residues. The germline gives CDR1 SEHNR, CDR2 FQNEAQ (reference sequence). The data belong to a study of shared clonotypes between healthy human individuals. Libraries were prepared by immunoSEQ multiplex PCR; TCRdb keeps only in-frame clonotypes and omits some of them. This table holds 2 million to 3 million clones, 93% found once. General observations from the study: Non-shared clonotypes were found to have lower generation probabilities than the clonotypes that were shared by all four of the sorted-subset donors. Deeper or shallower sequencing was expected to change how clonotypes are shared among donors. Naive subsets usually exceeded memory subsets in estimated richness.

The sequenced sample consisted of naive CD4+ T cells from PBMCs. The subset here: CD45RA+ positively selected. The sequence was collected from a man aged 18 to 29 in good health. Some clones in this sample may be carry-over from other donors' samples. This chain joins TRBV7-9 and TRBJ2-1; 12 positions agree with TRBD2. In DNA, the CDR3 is TGTGCCAGCAGCTCCTTTGTCACTAGCGGGAGGTTCTACAATGAGCAGTTCTTC. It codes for CASSSFVTSGRFYNEQFF.